These T cell receptor beta chains were read from a single sample in a study of response to subunit inactivated influenza vaccine. TCRdb called the RT-PCR reads again in MiXCR, with one record for every CDR3 protein. The sample records more than 550,000 distinct CDR3 sequences, 11% being singletons. This same sample was also taken into another study, of T cells expressing NK-cell markers.

The sample was PBMCs from blood, taken on the day of vaccination. These receptors all stem from a middle-aged man who received an inactivated influenza vaccine. Each CDR3 is given with its conserved first and last residue. Each record gives: CDR3 length, V gene, D gene, J gene, clone size, CDR3 protein, CDR3 DNA. The D gene is left open where the match is weak. The size of a clone is reported for some rows only, either as once, few or many, or as a class for expanded clones.

14	TRBV7-9	TRBD2	TRBJ2-5	many	CASSPGLAEETQYF	TGTGCCAGCAGCCCCGGACTAGCGGAGGAGACCCAGTACTTC
16	TRBV7-9	TRBD1	TRBJ2-1	.	CASSPGQGLGVDGQFF	TGTGCCAGCAGCCCCGGACAGGGTTTGGGGGTCGATGGGCAGTTCTTC
15	TRBV7-8	.	TRBJ2-7	.	CASSLVTGRPYEQYF	TGTGCCAGCAGCTTAGTAACGGGACGGCCCTACGAGCAGTACTTC
19	TRBV4-3	TRBD1	TRBJ1-1	.	CASSQDKGGDRAFDTEAFF	TGCGCCAGCAGCCAAGATAAGGGGGGGGACAGGGCATTCGACACTGAAGCTTTCTTT
13	TRBV6-1	TRBD1	TRBJ2-1	.	CASSDTYGTGEFF	TGTGCCAGCAGTGATACCTATGGGACAGGGGAATTCTTC
15	TRBV11-3	.	TRBJ2-1	few	CASSFGGGSGNEQFF	TGTGCCAGCAGCTTTGGGGGGGGCTCGGGGAATGAGCAGTTCTTC
11	TRBV6-2/TRBV6-3	.	TRBJ1-6	.	CASSSFQGLHF	TGTGCCAGCAGCTCCTTCCAGGGCCTCCACTTT
14	TRBV5-6	TRBD2	TRBJ2-7	few	CASSSGLATYEQYF	TGTGCCAGCAGCTCGGGACTAGCGACCTACGAGCAGTACTTC
18	TRBV6-5	TRBD2	TRBJ2-2	many	CASSYTGLAGVNTGELFF	TGTGCCAGCAGTTACACCGGACTAGCGGGAGTGAACACCGGGGAGCTGTTTTTT
15	TRBV30	.	TRBJ1-5	few	CAWSVGTYSNQPQHF	TGTGCCTGGAGTGTAGGAACGTATAGCAATCAGCCCCAGCATTTT
17	TRBV7-2	.	TRBJ2-1	.	CASSSIGRGGAYNEQFF	TGTGCCAGCAGCTCCATCGGACGCGGCGGGGCATACAATGAGCAGTTCTTC
15	TRBV7-2	.	TRBJ2-3	.	CASSLTLGTTDTQYF	TGTGCCAGCAGCTTAACGTTGGGAACAACAGATACGCAGTATTTT
18	TRBV19	TRBD2	TRBJ2-1	.	CASQGLAGVRNLGNEQFF	TGTGCCAGTCAAGGACTAGCGGGAGTCCGAAACCTAGGTAATGAGCAGTTCTTC
15	TRBV28	TRBD1	TRBJ2-7	few	CASSSPGTASYEQYF	TGTGCCAGCAGTTCCCCCGGGACAGCCTCCTACGAGCAGTACTTC
16	TRBV5-1	.	TRBJ2-3	.	CASSFRQVQSTDTQYF	TGCGCCAGCAGCTTTCGACAGGTACAAAGCACAGATACGCAGTATTTT
15	TRBV4-2	.	TRBJ2-5	.	CASSQEEVFSETQYF	TGTGCCAGCAGCCAAGAGGAGGTTTTCTCAGAGACCCAGTACTTC
14	TRBV5-1	TRBD1	TRBJ2-3	few	CASSRTGHQDTQYF	TGCGCCAGCAGCAGGACAGGGCATCAAGATACGCAGTATTTT
14	TRBV30	.	TRBJ2-2	.	CAWSVPGGTGELFF	TGTGCCTGGAGTGTCCCCGGGGGTACCGGGGAGCTGTTTTTT
13	TRBV6-2/TRBV6-3	.	TRBJ2-7	few	CASSSVGSYEQYF	TGTGCCAGCAGTTCCGTCGGCAGCTACGAGCAGTACTTC
15	TRBV20-1	TRBD2	TRBJ2-7	many	CSARDAGESTYEQYF	TGCAGTGCTAGAGATGCGGGGGAAAGTACCTACGAGCAGTACTTC
12	TRBV12-3/TRBV12-4	.	TRBJ2-7	many	CASSRRPQEQYF	TGTGCCAGCAGTCGACGACCGCAGGAGCAGTACTTC
17	TRBV28	.	TRBJ2-4	.	CASSPGTQEIAKNIQYF	TGTGCCAGCAGTCCAGGGACGCAGGAAATAGCCAAAAACATTCAGTACTTC
14	TRBV5-1	TRBD1	TRBJ2-5	.	CASSPRDRVQTQYF	TGCGCCAGCAGCCCAAGGGACAGGGTCCAGACCCAGTACTTC